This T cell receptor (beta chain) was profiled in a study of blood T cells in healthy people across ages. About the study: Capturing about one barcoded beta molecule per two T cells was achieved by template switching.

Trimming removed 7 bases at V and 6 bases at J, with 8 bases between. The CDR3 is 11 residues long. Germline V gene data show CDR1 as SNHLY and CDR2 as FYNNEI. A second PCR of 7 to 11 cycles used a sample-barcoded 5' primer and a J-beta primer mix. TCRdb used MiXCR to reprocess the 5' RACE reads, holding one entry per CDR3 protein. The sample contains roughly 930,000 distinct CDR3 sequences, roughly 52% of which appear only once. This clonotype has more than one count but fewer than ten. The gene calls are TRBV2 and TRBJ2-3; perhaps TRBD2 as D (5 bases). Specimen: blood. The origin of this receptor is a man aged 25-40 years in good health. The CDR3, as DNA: TGTGCCAGCAACCTAGCTGATACGCAGTATTTT. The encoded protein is CASNLADTQYF.